Detailed here is one TCR beta chain. Its antigen is still unknown. Other DNA sequences within the sample encode an identical CDR3. This entry belongs to a study of cytomegalovirus exposure and HLA in healthy donors. Findings of the study overall: Later findings reportedly placed an Asian-associated ancestry cluster below the roughly 700-donor mean for N-insertions. A later analysis linked a missense DCLRE1C variant to TCR beta V- and J-gene trimming.

The CDR3 totals 13 residues. V lost 0 bases and J lost 6; bases outside the gene matches: 2. Germline V gene data show CDR1 as SGHRS and CDR2 as YFSETQ. PCR involved 60 Vbeta and 13 Jbeta primers. Profiling relied on immunoSEQ multiplex PCR, and the TCRdb table lists in-frame clones only, not all of them. This table holds 270,000 or so clones, roughly 90% found once. The TCR originated in a man aged 40-55 years in good health and CMV-seropositive. The chain couples TRBV5-1 to TRBJ2-7, with 8 bases matching TRBD1. Material: PBMCs. The CDR3 is CASSLGQGLEQYF. CDR3 nucleotides: TGCGCCAGCAGCTTGGGACAGGGGCTCGAGCAGTACTTC. The whole variable domain, filled in from reference TRBV5-1 and TRBJ2-7, reads KAGVTQTPRYLIKTRGQQVTLSCSPISGHRSVSWYQQTPGQGLQFLFEYFSETQRNKGNFPGRFSGRQFSNSRSEMNVSTLELGDSALYLCASSLGQGLEQYFGPGTRLTVT.